This is a list of T cell receptor beta chains from one sample in a study of T cells in Graves' hyperthyroidism and ophthalmopathy. TCRdb re-analysed the multiplex PCR reads in MiXCR, keeping a single row per CDR3 protein. The sample includes some 250,000 distinct CDR3 sequences, less than 15% of them seen just once. The sample was blood. These receptors all stem from a woman in her thirties or forties with Graves' hyperthyroidism that later progressed to Graves' ophthalmopathy. CDR3s include the opening cysteine and the closing phenylalanine or tryptophan. A D gene is named only where the DNA matches it firmly. Rows may omit the clone size; those that give it use once, few, many or a size class.

. | . | TRBJ2-1 | TRBV5-1 | TGCGCCAGCAGCCTCGGGCGCCCAGGGGCTGAGCAGTTCTTC | CASSLGRPGAEQFF
few | TRBD1 | TRBJ1-1 | TRBV9 | TGTGCCAGCAGCGACCGACAGGGAAGAGCTTTCTTT | CASSDRQGRAFF
many | TRBD2 | TRBJ2-1 | TRBV7-2 | TGTGCCAGCAGCCCCAATAGCGGGAGGGCCGATAGTATCGGGCAGTTCTTC | CASSPNSGRADSIGQFF
many | . | TRBJ1-5 | TRBV5-5 | TGTGCCAGCAGAGCCGGGCCCGGGGGCAATCAGCCCCAGCATTTT | CASRAGPGGNQPQHF
many | . | TRBJ2-3 | TRBV2 | TGTGCCAGCAGTGAATCAACAGATACGCAGTATTTT | CASSESTDTQYF
many | TRBD1 | TRBJ1-1 | TRBV4-1 | TGCGCCAGCAGCCCCACCTCGCTGACAGGGAGGATCTTT | CASSPTSLTGRIF
many | TRBD2 | TRBJ2-1 | TRBV5-5 | TGTGCCAGCATTCTAAAAGCGGGAACAGCCTACAATGAGCAGTTCTTC | CASILKAGTAYNEQFF
. | TRBD1 | TRBJ1-2 | TRBV11-2 | TGTGCCAGCACGAGTGACAGGGTTTTGTTCTATGGCTACACCTTC | CASTSDRVLFYGYTF
many | . | TRBJ1-2 | TRBV10-3 | TGTGCCATCAACCCAGGACAAACGGGCTACACCTTC | CAINPGQTGYTF
many | . | TRBJ2-2 | TRBV5-1 | TGCGCCAGCAGCTTGGTGGCGGGATCGAACACCGGGGAGCTGTTTTTT | CASSLVAGSNTGELFF
many | TRBD1 | TRBJ2-7 | TRBV2 | TGTGCCAGCAGTGAAGTTGGGACAGTCTCCTACAAGCAGTACTTC | CASSEVGTVSYKQYF
many | TRBD1 | TRBJ1-1 | TRBV7-2 | TGTGCCAGCAGCTTACGGACAGGGGGCACTGAAGCTTTCTTT | CASSLRTGGTEAFF
few | . | TRBJ2-5 | TRBV7-9 | TGTGCCAGCAGCCCGGGACGTAGATTAGGAGAGACCCAGTACTTC | CASSPGRRLGETQYF
many | . | TRBJ1-1 | TRBV6-1 | TGTGCCAGCAGTAGTCTGGACCACACTGAAGCTTTCTTT | CASSSLDHTEAFF
many | . | TRBJ2-2 | TRBV27 | TGTGCCAGCAGTTTGGCCGGATTAAACACCGGGGAGCTGTTTTTT | CASSLAGLNTGELFF
few | . | TRBJ1-6 | TRBV6-1 | TGTGCCAGCAGTGAAGGGCGGGTTTATTCACCCCTCCACTTT | CASSEGRVYSPLHF
few | . | TRBJ2-3 | TRBV9 | TGTGCCAGCAGCGTAGGGCATTGGGGAGTAGATACGCAGTATTTT | CASSVGHWGVDTQYF
many | TRBD2 | TRBJ2-1 | TRBV20-1 | TGCAGTGCTAGTGGGTTAGCGGGAGATCTTCTTATCCACAATGAGCAGTTCTTC | CSASGLAGDLLIHNEQFF
many | TRBD2 | TRBJ2-1 | TRBV9 | TGTGCCAGCAGCGGAGCGGGGGGATCCCACAATGAGCAGTTCTTC | CASSGAGGSHNEQFF
. | . | TRBJ1-2 | TRBV30 | TGTGCCTGGAGTATTGGACGGGACGGCTATGGCTACACCTTC | CAWSIGRDGYGYTF
few | . | TRBJ1-2 | TRBV28 | TGTGCCAGCAGTTTATACCCCCCGGGGGAGGGTGGCTACACCTTC | CASSLYPPGEGGYTF
many | . | TRBJ1-5 | TRBV24-1 | TGTGCCACCAGTGCCAGGGGCAGCAATCAGCCCCAGCATTTT | CATSARGSNQPQHF
many | . | TRBJ2-1 | TRBV11-2 | TGTGCCAGCAGCTCCCCACGCAGGACAATCGGCGAGCAGTTCTTC | CASSSPRRTIGEQFF
many | . | TRBJ2-2 | TRBV6-1 | TGTGCCACCGTCACACACGCGCCCACGAACACCGGGGAGCTGTTTTTT | CATVTHAPTNTGELFF
few | . | TRBJ2-5 | TRBV19 | TGTGCCAGTAGTATTGGCTACGGGTTCCAAGAGACCCAGTACTTC | CASSIGYGFQETQYF
many | . | TRBJ2-7 | TRBV18 | TGTGCCAGCTCACCACCACAGGGCAGCTCCTACGAGCAGTACTTC | CASSPPQGSSYEQYF
. | . | TRBJ2-3 | TRBV14 | TGTGCCAGCAGCCAAGTCCCAGTGGGGTCAGATACGCAGTATTTT | CASSQVPVGSDTQYF
many | . | TRBJ2-1 | TRBV11-2 | TGTGCCAGCAGCTTAGGTCGGGGGTATGAGCAGTTCTTC | CASSLGRGYEQFF